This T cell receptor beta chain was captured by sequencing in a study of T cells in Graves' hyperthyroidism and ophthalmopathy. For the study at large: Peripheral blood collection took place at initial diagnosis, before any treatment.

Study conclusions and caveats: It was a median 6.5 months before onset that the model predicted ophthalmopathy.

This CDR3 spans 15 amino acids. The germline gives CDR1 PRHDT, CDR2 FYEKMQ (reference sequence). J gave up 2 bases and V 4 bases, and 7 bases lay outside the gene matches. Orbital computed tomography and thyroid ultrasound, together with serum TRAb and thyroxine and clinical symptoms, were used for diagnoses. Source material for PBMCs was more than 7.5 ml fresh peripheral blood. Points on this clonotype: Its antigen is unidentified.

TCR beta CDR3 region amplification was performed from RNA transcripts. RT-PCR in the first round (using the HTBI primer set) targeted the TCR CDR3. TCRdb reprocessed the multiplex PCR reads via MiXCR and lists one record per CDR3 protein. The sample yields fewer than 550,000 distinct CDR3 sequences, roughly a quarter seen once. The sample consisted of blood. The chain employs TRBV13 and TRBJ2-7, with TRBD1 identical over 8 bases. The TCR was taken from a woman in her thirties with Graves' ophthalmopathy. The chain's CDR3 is CASSSLGQATYEQYF. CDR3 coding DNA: TGTGCCAGCAGCTCCCTGGGACAGGCGACCTACGAGCAGTACTTC.